What follows are 26 T cell receptor beta chains derived from one specimen sequenced in a study of identifying expanded T cells in peripheral blood. The data were produced by immunoSEQ multiplex PCR, yet TCRdb's version contains in-frame clones alone and is incomplete. Of tens of thousands of clones listed, approximately 90% are singletons. Sequenced: blood. The receptors were gathered from a person aged 18 to 75 in good health.

V and J are TRBV5-8 and TRBJ1-5; D not certain. The CDR3 has 17 residues. CDR1 SGHTS and CDR2 YDEGEE come from the germline V gene. Trimming shortened V by 1 base and J by 2 bases, and 16 bases separated the two germline ends. The CDR3 nucleotides are TGTGCCAGCAGCTTGTTGTGGGAGGGATACGGCAATCAGCCCCAGCATTTT. The encoded protein is CASSLLWEGYGNQPQHF.

The chain joins TRBV7-2 to TRBJ2-6; possible D gene TRBD1, 6 bases. Germline V gene data show CDR1 as SGHTA and CDR2 as FQGNSA. This CDR3 has 16 residues. Trimming removed 5 bases from V and 4 bases from J, with 15 bases in between. CDR3 amino acids: CASSPGALAGANVLTF. The DNA for the CDR3 is TGTGCCAGCAGCCCAGGGGCGTTAGCGGGGGCCAACGTCCTGACTTTC.

The rearrangement links TRBV2 to TRBJ1-2; the D gene is possibly TRBD1 (5 bases). The CDR3 is 15 amino acids. Germline-derived CDR1 and CDR2 are SNHLY and FYNNEI. Trimming shortened V by 3 bases and J by 1 base, and 12 bases separated the two germline ends. CDR3 coding DNA: TGTGCCAGCAGTGATGCAGGGTGGGTTAACTATGGCTACACCTTC. It translates to CASSDAGWVNYGYTF.

The rearrangement joins TRBV2 to TRBJ2-7; D ambiguous. CDR3 length equals 14 residues. The germline CDR1 and CDR2 sequences are SNHLY and FYNNEI. With 6 bases removed from V and 6 bases from J, the gap between germline ends came to 18 bases. CDR3 sequence reads: CASSVTVSFGEQYF. The CDR3 DNA sequence: TGTGCCAGCAGCGTCACGGTCTCGTTTGGCGAGCAGTACTTC. Based on the CDR3 plus reference TRBV2 and TRBJ2-7, the full variable domain is EPEVTQTPSHQVTQMGQEVILRCVPISNHLYFYWYRQILGQKVEFLVSFYNNEISEKSEIFDDQFSVERPDGSNFTLKIRSTKLEDSAMYFCASSVTVSFGEQYFGPGTRLTVT.

The chain carries TRBV6-1 and TRBJ2-7; D ambiguous. The germline gives CDR1 MNHNS, CDR2 SASEGT. CDR3 length: 12 amino acids. The V and J ends lost 4 bases and 0 bases respectively, with 4 bases between them. CDR3 sequence reads: CASSASSYEQYF. DNA for the CDR3: TGTGCCAGCAGTGCCAGCTCCTACGAGCAGTACTTC.

This clone appeared a few times. The rearrangement links TRBV4-2 to TRBJ1-6, with TRBD1 as a possible D gene (6 bases). The CDR3 is 14 amino acids. Germline CDR1 and CDR2: LGHNA and YNFKEQ. V was shortened by 2 bases and J by 7 bases, with 9 bases between the two germline ends. The CDR3 region is CASSQNRVNSPLHF. DNA of the CDR3: TGTGCCAGCAGCCAAAACAGGGTGAATTCACCCCTCCACTTT.

V usage is TRBV25-1 and J usage is TRBJ2-5, with D uncertain. V lost 5 bases, J lost 2 bases, and 6 bases lay in between. Germline CDR1 reads MGHDK; CDR2 reads SYGVNS. CDR3 size: 12 residues. CDR3 DNA: TGTGCCAGCAGTAGCAATCAAGAGACCCAGTACTTC. Protein sequence: CASSSNQETQYF. Full variable domain (rest looked up from reference TRBV25-1 and TRBJ2-5): EADIYQTPRYLVIGTGKKITLECSQTMGHDKMYWYQQDPGMELHLIHYSYGVNSTEKGDLSSESTVSRIRTEHFPLTLESARPSHTSQYLCASSSNQETQYFGPGTRLLVL.

This clone has just a few counts. The chain carries TRBV7-8 and TRBJ2-7; D is ambiguous. Germline V lookup: CDR1 SGHVS, CDR2 FQNEAQ. V was cut by 2 bases and J by 0 bases, with 8 bases left in between. The CDR3 spans 14 residues. CDR3 coding DNA: TGTGCCAGCAGCTTATTCAGGAGCTCCTACGAGCAGTACTTC. This translates into CASSLFRSSYEQYF.

The J gene is TRBJ2-4, the V gene TRBV20-1; D remains ambiguous. CDR1 and CDR2 from the germline V gene are DFQATT and SNEGSKA (reference sequence). The CDR3 is 10 amino acids. The germline V and J ends were trimmed by 7 bases and 4 bases, with 5 bases remaining between them. CDR3 DNA sequence: TGCAGTGAAGAAAAAAACATTCAGTACTTC. Protein sequence: CSEEKNIQYF.

This clone occurred once. The CDR3 protein is CASSVTGAPYEQYF. CDR3 DNA: TGTGCCAGCAGCGTCACAGGGGCCCCCTACGAGCAGTACTTC. V is TRBV9 and J is TRBJ2-7; 7 positions match TRBD1. The trim removed 2 bases at V and 2 bases at J, leaving 4 bases unmatched. Germline assignment: CDR1 SGDLS and CDR2 YYNGEE. The CDR3 loop spans 14 amino acids.

The chain couples TRBV27 to TRBJ2-7; no clear D gene. Per germline, CDR1 MNHEY and CDR2 SMNVEV (reference sequence). The CDR3 length is 13 residues. V was trimmed by 2 bases and J by 3 bases, leaving 8 bases between them. CDR3 nucleotides: TGTGCCAGCAGTTTAGGGGTAAACTACGAGCAGTACTTC. Amino acids: CASSLGVNYEQYF.

This chain connects TRBV11-2 to TRBJ1-3; D unresolved. Trimming stripped 6 bases from V and 4 bases from J, with 13 bases between. CDR1 and CDR2 (germline): SGHAT, FQNNGV. The CDR3 is 14 amino acids. The CDR3 is CASSNSFSGNTIYF. CDR3 nucleotide sequence: TGTGCCAGCAGTAACAGTTTTTCAGGAAACACCATATATTTT.

The CDR3, as DNA: TGTGCCAGCAGCCGGTCGGGAGCGGCAACTAATGAGCAGTTCTTC. Protein: CASSRSGAATNEQFF. The chain links TRBV6-5 to TRBJ2-1, with D possibly matching TRBD2 (6 bases). The CDR3 is 15 residues long. V was pared by 6 bases and J by 7 bases, with 19 bases between. In germline, CDR1 is MNHEY, CDR2 SVGAGI.

This sequence joins TRBV11-2 and TRBJ2-5, with D hard to call. The CDR3 length is 15 residues. The germline V gene encodes CDR1 SGHAT and CDR2 FQNNGV. Deletions cut 5 bases from V and 3 bases from J, with 16 bases between. In DNA, the CDR3 is TGTGCCAGCAGCGGTATTGATGGGAAGGAAGAGACCCAGTACTTC. This sequence encodes CASSGIDGKEETQYF.

This chain connects TRBV7-9 to TRBJ2-1; D gene uncertain. This CDR3 is built from 14 residues. The V gene's germline CDR1 is SEHNR and CDR2 FQNEAQ (reference sequence). With 5 bases removed from V and 8 bases from J, the gap between germline ends came to 16 bases. The CDR3 nucleotides read TGTGCCAGCAGCCCAAGCCCCCTTGGGGATGAGCAGTTCTTC. Residues: CASSPSPLGDEQFF.

The chain combines TRBV27 with TRBJ2-2; no definite D call. The germline V gene has CDR1 MNHEY and CDR2 SMNVEV (reference sequence). CDR3 length: 14 residues. The germline V and J ends were trimmed by 3 bases and 5 bases, with 10 bases remaining between them. The CDR3 bases are TGTGCCAGCAGTTTCCTAGGACGGACCGGGGAGCTGTTTTTT. Amino acid sequence: CASSFLGRTGELFF.

The J gene is TRBJ1-6, the V gene TRBV4-3; a possible D gene is TRBD1 (6 bases). The CDR3 has 17 amino acids. Trimming shortened V by 1 base and J by 5 bases, and 15 bases separated the two germline ends. Germline assignment: CDR1 LGHNA and CDR2 YSLEER. The CDR3 bases are TGCGCCAGCAGCCAAGGGGGGGCCACGGGTGATAATTCACCCCTCCACTTT. Amino acid sequence: CASSQGGATGDNSPLHF.

The CDR3 here is CAISEGPGGGNTIYF. CDR3 bases: TGTGCCATCAGTGAGGGACCAGGGGGCGGAAACACCATATATTTT. This chain links TRBV10-3 with TRBJ1-3; the match to TRBD1 covers 8 bases. The V gene end was trimmed by 2 bases and the J gene end by 4 bases; junction bases not matched to a gene: 4. The germline V gene has CDR1 ENHRY and CDR2 SYGVKD. This CDR3 is 15 amino acids long.

The chain combines TRBV19 with TRBJ2-3; 8 nucleotides line up with TRBD2. This CDR3 has 14 amino acids. Germline-derived CDR1 and CDR2 are LNHDA and SQIVND (reference sequence). J lost 6 bases, V lost 7 bases, and 9 bases had no gene match. The CDR3 nucleotides are TGTGCCAGTAACTACGGGGGGGCAGGCGATACGCAGTATTTT. The encoded protein is CASNYGGAGDTQYF.

The chain has TRBV7-8 and TRBJ2-5; 12 nucleotides agree with TRBD2. V lost 4 bases to trimming and J lost 4 bases; unmatched junction nucleotides: 7. In germline, CDR1 is SGHVS, CDR2 FQNEAQ. The CDR3 totals 16 residues. CDR3 sequence reads: CASSSSGGAYVETQYF. The DNA for the CDR3 is TGTGCCAGCAGCTCTAGCGGGGGGGCTTACGTAGAGACCCAGTACTTC. Using reference TRBV7-8 and TRBJ2-5 for the parts outside the CDR3, the full variable domain is GAGVSQSPRYKVAKRGQDVALRCDPISGHVSLFWYQQALGQGPEFLTYFQNEAQLDKSGLPSDRFFAERPEGSVSTLKIQRTQQEDSAVYLCASSSSGGAYVETQYFGPGTRLLVL.

The CDR3 coding sequence is TGCAGCGCAACTGAGGGACCTAACTCCTACGAGCAGTACTTC. Its protein is CSATEGPNSYEQYF. The chain combines TRBV29-1 with TRBJ2-7, with D perhaps assigned TRBD1 or TRBD2 (5 bases each). V lost 7 bases, J lost 0 bases, and 16 bases lay in between. Germline CDR1 reads SQVTM; CDR2 reads ANQGSEA. This CDR3 comprises 14 residues.

The chain recombines TRBV11-3 with TRBJ2-7; 8 positions agree with TRBD1. The CDR3 has 13 residues. CDR1 and CDR2 (germline): SGHNT, YENEEA. V dropped 1 base and J dropped 7; count of bases not matched to a gene: 3. The CDR3: CASSLGTGLEQYF. The CDR3 nucleotides read TGTGCCAGCAGCTTAGGGACAGGGTTGGAGCAGTACTTC. Full variable domain (rest looked up from reference TRBV11-3 and TRBJ2-7): EAGVVQSPRYKIIEKKQPVAFWCNPISGHNTLYWYLQNLGQGPELLIRYENEEAVDDSQLPKDRFSAERLKGVDSTLKIQPAELGDSAVYLCASSLGTGLEQYFGPGTRLTVT.

J is TRBJ2-3 and V is TRBV18, with 8 bases aligning to TRBD1. The CDR3 has 14 residues. From germline, CDR1 is KGHSH and CDR2 LQKENI. The junction had 7 bases not matched to a gene; V was cut back by 8 bases and J by 3 bases. This CDR3 reads CASVPGGLTDTQYF. The DNA of the CDR3 is TGTGCCAGCGTCCCAGGGGGCTTGACAGATACGCAGTATTTT.

The V call is TRBV7-2, the J call TRBJ2-1; 13 bases agree with TRBD2. This CDR3 has 16 residues. The trim removed 5 bases at V and 3 bases at J, leaving 4 bases unmatched. In germline, CDR1 is SGHTA, CDR2 FQGNSA. CDR3 sequence reads: CASSPWTSGGYNEQFF. The CDR3 DNA follows: TGTGCCAGCAGCCCATGGACTAGCGGGGGCTACAATGAGCAGTTCTTC.

The chain combines TRBV4-2 with TRBJ1-1, with D tentatively TRBD1 (5 bases). Trimming left V 1 base short and J 0 bases short, with 9 bases between. This CDR3 spans 15 amino acids. Germline CDR1 LGHNA, CDR2 YNFKEQ. The CDR3 DNA is TGTGCCAGCAGCCAAGGGCAGGGTATGAACACTGAAGCTTTCTTT. Protein product: CASSQGQGMNTEAFF.

The chain joins TRBV6-1 to TRBJ2-3; 10 bases are a match to TRBD1. Unmatched junction bases numbered 4, after V lost 1 base and J lost 6 bases. CDR3 size: 15 residues. In germline, CDR1 is MNHNS, CDR2 SASEGT. The CDR3 DNA reads as TGTGCCAGCAGTGAAGTAAGACAGGGGGCGGATACGCAGTATTTT. This encodes CASSEVRQGADTQYF.